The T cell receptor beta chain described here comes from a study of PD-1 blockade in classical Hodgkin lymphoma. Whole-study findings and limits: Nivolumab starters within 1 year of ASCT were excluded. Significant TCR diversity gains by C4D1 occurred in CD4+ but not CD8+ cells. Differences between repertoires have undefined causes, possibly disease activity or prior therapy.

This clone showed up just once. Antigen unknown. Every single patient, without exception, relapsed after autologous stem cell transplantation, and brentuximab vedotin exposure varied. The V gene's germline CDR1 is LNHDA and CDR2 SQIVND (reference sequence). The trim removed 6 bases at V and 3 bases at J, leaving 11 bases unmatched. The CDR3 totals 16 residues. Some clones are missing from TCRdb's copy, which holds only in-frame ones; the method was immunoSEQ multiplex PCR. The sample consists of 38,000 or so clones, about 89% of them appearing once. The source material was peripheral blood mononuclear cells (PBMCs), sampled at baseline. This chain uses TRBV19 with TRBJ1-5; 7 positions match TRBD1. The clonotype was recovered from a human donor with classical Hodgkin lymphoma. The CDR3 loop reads CASRERQGHLNQPQHF. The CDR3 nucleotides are TGTGCCAGTAGGGAAAGACAGGGCCACCTCAATCAGCCCCAGCATTTT.